The sequence of this T cell receptor (beta chain) was determined in a study of T-cell memory formation after mild COVID-19. The study, taken as a whole, reports: Shrinking CD4+ clones were chiefly CM and EM; CD8+ ones were chiefly EMRA. Contracting clones from day 15 to 85 had balanced CD4/CD8; later expanders favoured CD4+.

TCRdb used MiXCR to reprocess the 5' RACE reads, holding one entry per CDR3 protein. The sample lists hundreds of thousands of distinct CDR3 sequences, roughly a fifth seen once, with 8.4% in the top ten. V shed 0 bases, J shed 1 base, and the junction held 10 bases outside the gene matches. Germline V gene data show CDR1 as DFQATT and CDR2 as SNEGSKA (reference sequence). CDR3 size: 17 residues. Turning to this clonotype: As yet, its antigen is unknown.

The sequenced sample was PBMCs or a T cell subset sorted from them (not recorded which). The TCR originated in an adult woman who had mild COVID-19 (a few samples of this study predate the infection). Cell type and time point are not known. The V and J genes are TRBV20-1 and TRBJ2-3; 7 nucleotides align to TRBD2. CDR3 sequence reads: CSARDVGRASGTDTQYF. The CDR3 nucleotides are TGCAGTGCTAGAGATGTAGGGAGGGCCAGTGGCACAGATACGCAGTATTTT.